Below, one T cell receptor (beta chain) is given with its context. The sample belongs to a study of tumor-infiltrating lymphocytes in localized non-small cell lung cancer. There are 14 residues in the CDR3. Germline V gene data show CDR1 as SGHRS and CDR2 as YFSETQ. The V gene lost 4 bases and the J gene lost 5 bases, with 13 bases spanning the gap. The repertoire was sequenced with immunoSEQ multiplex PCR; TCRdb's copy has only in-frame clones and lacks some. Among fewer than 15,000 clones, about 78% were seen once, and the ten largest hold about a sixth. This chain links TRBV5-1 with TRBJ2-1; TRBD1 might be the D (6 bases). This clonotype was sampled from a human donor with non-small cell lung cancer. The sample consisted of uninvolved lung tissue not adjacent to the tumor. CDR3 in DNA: TGCGCCAGCAGCCCGATGCAGGGGAACAATGAGCAGTTCTTC. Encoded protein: CASSPMQGNNEQFF. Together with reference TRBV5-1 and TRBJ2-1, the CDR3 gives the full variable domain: KAGVTQTPRYLIKTRGQQVTLSCSPISGHRSVSWYQQTPGQGLQFLFEYFSETQRNKGNFPGRFSGRQFSNSRSEMNVSTLELGDSALYLCASSPMQGNNEQFFGPGTRLTVL.